This TCR beta chain was recovered during a study of blood T cell repertoires in COVID-19. Seattle participants joined during active infection and were tracked over time. This CDR3 region has 15 residues. Clones were read by immunoSEQ multiplex PCR, and TCRdb kept only the in-frame ones, dropping some. The sample consists of about 400,000 clones, 75% to 90% of them appearing once. The V call is TRBV21-1, the J call TRBJ2-7; the table's D call of TRBD1 was not tested on the DNA. TRBV21-1 is an annotated pseudogene. Sequenced material: peripheral blood. The receptor's source is a woman aged 55 to 70 with COVID-19, enrolled during active disease. The CDR3 region is CASTRQVLPLWEQYF. The CDR3 DNA reads TGTGCCAGCACCAGACAGGTTTTACCTCTCTGGGAGCAGTACTTC.